The clone carrying this T cell receptor (beta chain) was counted a few times. Constant-region reverse primers amplified full-length variable regions, followed by semi-nested Nested Universal Primer A PCR. TCRdb independently ran MiXCR on the 5' RACE reads; one entry per CDR3 protein. The sample records just over 60,000 distinct CDR3 sequences, just under 30% being singletons. The CDR3 consists of 14 residues. V was shortened by 4 bases and J by 2 bases, with 12 bases between the two germline ends. The V gene's germline CDR1 is SGHAT and CDR2 FQNNGV. Sample: tumor-infiltrating naive CD4+ T cells sorted from the breast tumor. Sample subset: naive CD4+ T cells, CD4+CD45RA+CD25-. This sequence originates from a female donor with breast cancer. This chain connects TRBV11-2 to TRBJ2-7; tentatively, D is TRBD2 (5 bases). The CDR3 reads CASSWERYAYEQYF. The CDR3 nucleotides are TGTGCCAGCAGCTGGGAGAGGTACGCCTACGAGCAGTACTTC.